This T cell receptor beta chain was sequenced in a study of radiotherapy plus CTLA-4 blockade in lung cancer. Whole-study context: Overall, around 18% of patients showed an objective response, while 31% attained disease control.

Some clones are missing from TCRdb's copy, which holds only in-frame ones; the method was immunoSEQ multiplex PCR. This sample yields tens of thousands of clones, of which about 86% are seen a single time; around a fifth belongs to the top ten. General observations from the study: Radiotherapy plus ipilimumab was followed by expansion in blood of tumor-derived TCR clones. Dynamics of early blood T cell clones, together with interferon-beta, were reportedly the best predictors of response.

The V and J ends lost 3 bases and 3 bases respectively, with 8 bases between them. The CDR3 runs 13 residues. Germline V CDR1 and CDR2: MNHEY, SMNVEV (reference sequence). Concerning this clone itself: Its matching antigen is unknown.

Participants had chemo-refractory metastatic non-small-cell lung cancer and were treated with focal radiation plus ipilimumab CTLA-4 blockade. This chain uses TRBV27 with TRBJ2-5, with D uncertain. The receptor was derived from a human donor with non-small cell lung cancer whose response to radiotherapy plus ipilimumab could not be evaluated. The material sequenced was peripheral blood, taken from a patient treated with radiotherapy plus ipilimumab. The CDR3 DNA is TGTGCCAGCAGTTTCGGGTTCGAAGAGACCCAGTACTTC. Its translation: CASSFGFEETQYF.